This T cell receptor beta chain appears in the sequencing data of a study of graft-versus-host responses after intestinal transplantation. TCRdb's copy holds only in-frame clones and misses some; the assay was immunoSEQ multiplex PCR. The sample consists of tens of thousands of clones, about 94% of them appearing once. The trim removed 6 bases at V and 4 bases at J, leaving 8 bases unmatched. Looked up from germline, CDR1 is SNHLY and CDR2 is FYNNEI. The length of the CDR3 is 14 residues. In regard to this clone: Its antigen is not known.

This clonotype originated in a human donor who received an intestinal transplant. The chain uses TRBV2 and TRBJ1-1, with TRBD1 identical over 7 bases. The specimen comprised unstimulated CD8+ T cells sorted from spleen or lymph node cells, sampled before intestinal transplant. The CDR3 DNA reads TGTGCCAGCAGCCCGACAGGGTATGGCACTGAAGCTTTCTTT. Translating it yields CASSPTGYGTEAFF.